The T cell receptor beta chain described here comes from a study of T cells in Graves' hyperthyroidism and ophthalmopathy. Looking at the study overall: At the time of initial diagnosis and before any treatment, peripheral blood was collected. Findings and caveats of the study: Blood also contained most expanded thyroid clonotypes above 0.001.

V lost 1 base and J 3 bases, leaving 10 bases between the germline ends. Germline assignment: CDR1 LNHDA and CDR2 SQIVND (reference sequence). The CDR3 extends over 15 amino acids. RNA transcripts provided the source from which TCR beta CDR3 regions were amplified. TCR CDR3 regions were first amplified by RT-PCR with HTBI primers. TCRdb re-called the multiplex PCR reads through MiXCR, storing one row per CDR3 protein. Of about 290,000 distinct CDR3 sequences listed, roughly 13% are singletons. This clonotype was counted ten times or more. What it binds is unknown. Newly diagnosed patients aged 18 to 65 had hyperthyroidism of under 2 months' duration. Thyroid ultrasound and orbital computed tomography, with clinical symptoms and serum thyroxine and TRAb, informed diagnoses.

The chain is built from TRBV19 and TRBJ1-5; tentatively, D is TRBD1 (5 bases). The material sequenced was blood. The source is a woman in her forties with Graves' hyperthyroidism. The DNA of the CDR3 is TGTGCCAGTAGTATAGGAGAGGGGAACAATCAGCCCCAGCATTTT. This translates into CASSIGEGNNQPQHF.